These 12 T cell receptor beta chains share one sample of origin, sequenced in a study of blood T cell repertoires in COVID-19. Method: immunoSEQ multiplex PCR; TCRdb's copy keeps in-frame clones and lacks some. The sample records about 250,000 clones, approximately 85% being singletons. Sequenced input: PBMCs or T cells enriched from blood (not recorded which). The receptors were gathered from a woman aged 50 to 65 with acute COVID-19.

The CDR3 loop is CASSAHGQGWDGYTF. In nucleotides, the CDR3 is TGTGCCAGCAGCGCCCATGGACAGGGGTGGGATGGCTACACCTTC. The genes are TRBV9 and TRBJ1-2; 9 bases fit TRBD1. V shed 3 bases and J 6 bases; nucleotides not matched to a gene: 9. In germline, CDR1 is SGDLS, CDR2 YYNGEE. The CDR3 loop spans 15 amino acids.

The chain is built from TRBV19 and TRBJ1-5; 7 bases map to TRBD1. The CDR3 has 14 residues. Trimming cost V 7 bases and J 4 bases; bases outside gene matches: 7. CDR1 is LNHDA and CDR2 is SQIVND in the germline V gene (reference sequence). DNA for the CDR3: TGTGCCAGTAATACGGGACAGCGAAATCAGCCCCAGCATTTT. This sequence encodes CASNTGQRNQPQHF.

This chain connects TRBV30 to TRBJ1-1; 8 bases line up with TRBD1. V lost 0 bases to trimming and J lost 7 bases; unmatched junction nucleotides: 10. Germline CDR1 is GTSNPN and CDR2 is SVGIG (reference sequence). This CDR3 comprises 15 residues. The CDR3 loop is CAWSVVKSGQGEAFF. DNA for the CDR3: TGTGCCTGGAGTGTAGTAAAATCCGGACAGGGTGAAGCTTTCTTT.

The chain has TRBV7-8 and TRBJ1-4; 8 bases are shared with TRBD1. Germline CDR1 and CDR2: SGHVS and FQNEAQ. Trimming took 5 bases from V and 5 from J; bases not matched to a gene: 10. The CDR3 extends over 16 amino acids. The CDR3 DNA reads TGTGCCAGCAGCCCCCCGAGGGACAGGAGAAATGAAAAACTGTTTTTT. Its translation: CASSPPRDRRNEKLFF.

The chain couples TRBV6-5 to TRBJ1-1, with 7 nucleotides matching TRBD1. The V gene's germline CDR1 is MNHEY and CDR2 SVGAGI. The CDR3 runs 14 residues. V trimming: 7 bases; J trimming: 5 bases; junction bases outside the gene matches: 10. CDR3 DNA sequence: TGTGCCAGCACAAAGCCAGGGGGGAAGACTGAAGCTTTCTTT. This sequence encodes CASTKPGGKTEAFF.

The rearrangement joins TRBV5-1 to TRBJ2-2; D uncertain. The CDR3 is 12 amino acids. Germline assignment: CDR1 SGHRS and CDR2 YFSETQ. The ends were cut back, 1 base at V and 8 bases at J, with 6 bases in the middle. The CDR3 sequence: CASSLSEGELFF. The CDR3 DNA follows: TGCGCCAGCAGCTTGTCCGAGGGGGAGCTGTTTTTT.

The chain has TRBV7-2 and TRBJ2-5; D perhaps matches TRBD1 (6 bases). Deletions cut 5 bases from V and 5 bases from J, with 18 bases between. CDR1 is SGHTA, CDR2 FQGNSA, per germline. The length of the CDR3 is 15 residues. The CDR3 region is CASSPPPQGRETQYF. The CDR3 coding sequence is TGTGCCAGCAGCCCACCCCCTCAGGGGCGGGAGACCCAGTACTTC.

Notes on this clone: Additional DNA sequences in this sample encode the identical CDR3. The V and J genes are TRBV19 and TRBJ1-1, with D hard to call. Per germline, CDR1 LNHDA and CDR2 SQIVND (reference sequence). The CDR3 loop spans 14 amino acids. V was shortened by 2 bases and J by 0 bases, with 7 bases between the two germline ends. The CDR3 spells CASSIQVMNTEAFF. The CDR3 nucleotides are TGTGCCAGTAGTATACAGGTAATGAACACTGAAGCTTTCTTT.

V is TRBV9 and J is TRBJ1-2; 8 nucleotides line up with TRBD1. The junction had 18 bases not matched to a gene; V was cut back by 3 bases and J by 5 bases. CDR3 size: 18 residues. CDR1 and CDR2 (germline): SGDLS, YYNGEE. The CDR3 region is CASSGQKGQADSSYGYTF. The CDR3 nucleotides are TGTGCCAGCAGCGGACAAAAGGGACAGGCGGATTCCTCGTATGGCTACACCTTC.

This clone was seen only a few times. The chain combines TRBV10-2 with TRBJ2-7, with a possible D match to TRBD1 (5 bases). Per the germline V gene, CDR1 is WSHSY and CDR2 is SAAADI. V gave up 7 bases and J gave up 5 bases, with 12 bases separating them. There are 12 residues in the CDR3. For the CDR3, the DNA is TGCGCCAGCAAGATTACAGGTCACGAGCAGTACTTC. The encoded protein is CASKITGHEQYF.

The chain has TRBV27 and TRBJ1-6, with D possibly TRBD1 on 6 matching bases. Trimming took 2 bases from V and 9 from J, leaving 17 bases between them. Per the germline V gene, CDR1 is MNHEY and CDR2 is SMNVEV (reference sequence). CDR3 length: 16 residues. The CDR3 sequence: CASSLRGPGQSSPLHF. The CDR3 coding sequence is TGTGCCAGCAGTTTACGCGGCCCTGGACAGAGTTCACCCCTCCACTTT.

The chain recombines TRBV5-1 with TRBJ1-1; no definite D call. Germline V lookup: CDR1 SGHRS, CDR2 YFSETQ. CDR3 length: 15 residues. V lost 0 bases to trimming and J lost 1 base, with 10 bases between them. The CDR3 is CASSLVGGANTEAFF. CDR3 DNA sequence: TGCGCCAGCAGCTTGGTTGGAGGAGCGAACACTGAAGCTTTCTTT.